These 2 T cell receptor beta chains came from one sample sequenced in a study of blood T cell repertoires in COVID-19. Libraries were prepared by immunoSEQ multiplex PCR; TCRdb keeps only in-frame clonotypes and omits some of them. The sample carries some 250,000 clones, about 88% recorded once. The source material was peripheral blood. These receptors originate from a woman in her 70s with active or convalescent COVID-19.

The chain combines TRBV4-3 with TRBJ2-7; 9 bases fit TRBD1. The CDR3 sequence is 16 residues long. Germline assignment: CDR1 LGHNA and CDR2 YSLEER. With 4 bases clipped from V and 2 bases from J, the junction kept 9 bases outside the gene matches. CDR3 coding DNA: TGCGCCAGCAGCCCTCAGCGGGACAGGGACACCTACGAGCAGTACTTC. Protein: CASSPQRDRDTYEQYF.

The chain combines TRBV24-1 with TRBJ2-3, with D maybe TRBD2 (7 bases). Germline V gene sequence: CDR1 KGHDR, CDR2 SFDVKD. V gave up 5 bases and J gave up 0 bases, with 17 bases separating them. The CDR3 consists of 17 residues. The CDR3 spells CATSVRRRGLSTDTQYF. The CDR3 nucleotides read TGTGCCACCAGTGTCCGGAGGCGGGGGCTTAGCACAGATACGCAGTATTTT.